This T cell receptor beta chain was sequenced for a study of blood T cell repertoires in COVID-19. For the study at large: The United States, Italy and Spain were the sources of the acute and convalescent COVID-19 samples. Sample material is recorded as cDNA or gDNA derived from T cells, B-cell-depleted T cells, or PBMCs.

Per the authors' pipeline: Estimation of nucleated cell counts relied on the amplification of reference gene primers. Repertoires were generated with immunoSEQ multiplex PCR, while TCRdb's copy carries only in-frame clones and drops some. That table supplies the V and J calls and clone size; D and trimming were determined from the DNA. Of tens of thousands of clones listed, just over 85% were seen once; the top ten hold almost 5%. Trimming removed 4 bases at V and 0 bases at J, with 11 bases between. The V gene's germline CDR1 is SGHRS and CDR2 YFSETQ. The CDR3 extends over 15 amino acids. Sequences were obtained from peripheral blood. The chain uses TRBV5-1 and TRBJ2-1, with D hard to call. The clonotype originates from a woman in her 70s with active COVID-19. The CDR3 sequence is CASSRQRSSYNEQFF. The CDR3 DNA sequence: TGCGCCAGCAGCAGGCAACGGAGCTCCTACAATGAGCAGTTCTTC.